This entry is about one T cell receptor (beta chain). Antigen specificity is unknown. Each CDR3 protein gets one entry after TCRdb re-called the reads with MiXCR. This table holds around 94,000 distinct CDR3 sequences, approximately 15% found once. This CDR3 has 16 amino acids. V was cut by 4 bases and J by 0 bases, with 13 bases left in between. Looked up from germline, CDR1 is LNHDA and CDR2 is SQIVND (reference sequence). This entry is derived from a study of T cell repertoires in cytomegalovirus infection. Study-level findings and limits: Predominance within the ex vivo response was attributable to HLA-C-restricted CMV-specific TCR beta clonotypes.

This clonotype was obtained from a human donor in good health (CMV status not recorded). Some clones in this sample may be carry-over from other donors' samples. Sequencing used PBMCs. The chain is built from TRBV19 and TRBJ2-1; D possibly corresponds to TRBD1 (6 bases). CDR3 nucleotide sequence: TGTGCCAGTAGTAAGTCCAGGGGTAGCTCCTACAATGAGCAGTTCTTC. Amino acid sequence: CASSKSRGSSYNEQFF.